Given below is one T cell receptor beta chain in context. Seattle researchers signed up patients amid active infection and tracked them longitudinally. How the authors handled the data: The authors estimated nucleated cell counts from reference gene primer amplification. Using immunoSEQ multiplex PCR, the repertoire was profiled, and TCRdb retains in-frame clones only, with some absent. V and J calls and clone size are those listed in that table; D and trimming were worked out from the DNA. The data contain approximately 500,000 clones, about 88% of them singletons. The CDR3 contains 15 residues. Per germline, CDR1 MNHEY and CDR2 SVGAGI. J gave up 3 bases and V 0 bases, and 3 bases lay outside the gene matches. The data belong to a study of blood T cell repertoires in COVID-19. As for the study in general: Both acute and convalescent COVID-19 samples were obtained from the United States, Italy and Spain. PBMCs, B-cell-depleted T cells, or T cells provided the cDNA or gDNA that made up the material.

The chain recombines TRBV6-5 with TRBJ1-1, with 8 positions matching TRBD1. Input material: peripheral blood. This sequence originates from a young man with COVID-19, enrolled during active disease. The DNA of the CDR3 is TGTGCCAGCAGTTACTCCAACAGGGGGTACACTGAAGCTTTCTTT. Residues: CASSYSNRGYTEAFF.